A selection of T cell receptor beta chains follows, all from one sample in a study of identical twins. TCRdb recomputed calls from the 5' RACE reads with MiXCR, one row per CDR3 protein. The sample has under 300,000 distinct CDR3 sequences, approximately 8.6% seen once. The sample was also linked to a second study, of yellow fever vaccine responses in identical twins.

What was sequenced was CD8+ T cells sorted from blood. The receptors here all came from a woman aged 18-35 years in good health. Both conserved end residues are part of each CDR3. The order of the fields is D gene, clone size, J gene, V gene, CDR3 DNA, CDR3 protein. A D gene is named only where the DNA matches it firmly. Rows may omit the clone size; those that give it use once, few, many or a size class.

d_call: .
clone_size: few
j_call: TRBJ2-7
v_call: TRBV20-1
cdr3_nt: TGCAGTGCTAGAAAGGGTGTACTAGCTCCCGACGAGCAGTACTTC
cdr3_aa: CSARKGVLAPDEQYF

d_call: TRBD1
clone_size: .
j_call: TRBJ2-7
v_call: TRBV27
cdr3_nt: TGTGCCAGCGGGTACAGGGGGGAAAGCTTGAGGTACGAGCAGTACTTC
cdr3_aa: CASGYRGESLRYEQYF

d_call: .
clone_size: .
j_call: TRBJ2-6
v_call: TRBV5-4
cdr3_nt: TGTGCCAGCAGCTTAAATCCCCTTCGACTAGAAAGTAGCTCTGGGGCCAACGTCCTGACTTTC
cdr3_aa: CASSLNPLRLESSSGANVLTF

d_call: .
clone_size: few
j_call: TRBJ2-7
v_call: TRBV3-1
cdr3_nt: TGTGCCAGCAGCCAAGATAATCAGATATTCTCCTACGAGCAGTACTTC
cdr3_aa: CASSQDNQIFSYEQYF

d_call: .
clone_size: few
j_call: TRBJ2-7
v_call: TRBV24-1
cdr3_nt: TGTGCCACCAGTGACCAACCAGGCTACGAGCAGTACTTC
cdr3_aa: CATSDQPGYEQYF

d_call: .
clone_size: .
j_call: TRBJ2-3
v_call: TRBV29-1
cdr3_nt: TGCAGCGTTGATACTCCTAGGATGGCAGATACGCTGTATTTT
cdr3_aa: CSVDTPRMADTLYF

d_call: TRBD2
clone_size: many
j_call: TRBJ2-5
v_call: TRBV28
cdr3_nt: TGTGCCAGCACTTCGCGCTCCGGACTAGCGGAAGAGACCCAGTACTTC
cdr3_aa: CASTSRSGLAEETQYF

d_call: TRBD1
clone_size: few
j_call: TRBJ2-5
v_call: TRBV20-1
cdr3_nt: TGCAGTGCTAGCACCGGGACAGTTAGACAAGAGACCCAGTACTTC
cdr3_aa: CSASTGTVRQETQYF

d_call: .
clone_size: .
j_call: TRBJ1-4
v_call: TRBV10-3
cdr3_nt: TGTGCCATCAGTGAGTCAGAGGAAAAACTGTTTTTT
cdr3_aa: CAISESEEKLFF

d_call: .
clone_size: few
j_call: TRBJ2-1
v_call: TRBV20-1
cdr3_nt: TGCAGTGCCCCCCCTTGGGCGGGTAATGAGCAGTTCTTC
cdr3_aa: CSAPPWAGNEQFF

d_call: TRBD1
clone_size: few
j_call: TRBJ2-2
v_call: TRBV25-1
cdr3_nt: TGTGCCACCAGTGAAGGACAGGACACCGGGGAGCTGTTTTTT
cdr3_aa: CATSEGQDTGELFF

d_call: .
clone_size: .
j_call: TRBJ2-2
v_call: TRBV11-2
cdr3_nt: TGTGCCAGCAGCTTAGTGCCAGGGTCGTACACCGGGGAGCTGTTTTTT
cdr3_aa: CASSLVPGSYTGELFF

d_call: .
clone_size: many
j_call: TRBJ2-2
v_call: TRBV20-1
cdr3_nt: TGCAGTGCTACCGGGACCACGATTACCGGGGAGCTGTTTTTT
cdr3_aa: CSATGTTITGELFF

d_call: .
clone_size: .
j_call: TRBJ2-1
v_call: TRBV20-1
cdr3_nt: TGCAGTGCTAACAGCGTTGAGCAGTTCTTC
cdr3_aa: CSANSVEQFF

d_call: .
clone_size: few
j_call: TRBJ2-7
v_call: TRBV7-6
cdr3_nt: TGTGCCAGCAGCTTAAGGCGGCAGACCTCCTACGAGCAGTACTTC
cdr3_aa: CASSLRRQTSYEQYF

d_call: .
clone_size: few
j_call: TRBJ2-3
v_call: TRBV4-3
cdr3_nt: TGCGCCAGCAGCCAAGACAGGGGAGGCCCAGATACGCAGTATTTT
cdr3_aa: CASSQDRGGPDTQYF

d_call: .
clone_size: few
j_call: TRBJ1-5
v_call: TRBV7-2
cdr3_nt: TGTGCCAGCAGCTTAGGGGGAGCAAATCAGCCCCAGCATTTT
cdr3_aa: CASSLGGANQPQHF

d_call: TRBD1
clone_size: few
j_call: TRBJ2-3
v_call: TRBV7-3
cdr3_nt: TGTGCCAGCAGCCCCATTAAAGGGGACAGTTCAGATACGCAGTATTTT
cdr3_aa: CASSPIKGDSSDTQYF

d_call: TRBD1
clone_size: .
j_call: TRBJ2-6
v_call: TRBV23-1
cdr3_nt: TGCGCCAGCAGAAGGGACAGTGAGTCTGGGGCCAACGTCCTGACTTTC
cdr3_aa: CASRRDSESGANVLTF

d_call: .
clone_size: many
j_call: TRBJ2-2
v_call: TRBV5-1
cdr3_nt: TGCGCCAGCAGCGTCGACAGGCTAGGGGAGCTGTTTTTT
cdr3_aa: CASSVDRLGELFF

d_call: TRBD1
clone_size: .
j_call: TRBJ1-2
v_call: TRBV12-3/TRBV12-4
cdr3_nt: TGTGCCAGCAGTTTAGGGGTCGTAGGGGGCGGCTACACCTTC
cdr3_aa: CASSLGVVGGGYTF

d_call: .
clone_size: many
j_call: TRBJ2-7
v_call: TRBV20-1
cdr3_nt: TGCAGTGCTAGGGGGGACTCTTCCTACGAGCAGTACTTC
cdr3_aa: CSARGDSSYEQYF

d_call: .
clone_size: .
j_call: TRBJ2-5
v_call: TRBV6-1
cdr3_nt: TGTGCCAGCAGACTAGACAGCACTTTCCAAGAGACCCAGTACTTC
cdr3_aa: CASRLDSTFQETQYF

d_call: TRBD1
clone_size: .
j_call: TRBJ2-7
v_call: TRBV11-2
cdr3_nt: TGTGCCAGCAGCTTAGACGGGACAGGGGTCTCCTACGAGCAGTACTTC
cdr3_aa: CASSLDGTGVSYEQYF